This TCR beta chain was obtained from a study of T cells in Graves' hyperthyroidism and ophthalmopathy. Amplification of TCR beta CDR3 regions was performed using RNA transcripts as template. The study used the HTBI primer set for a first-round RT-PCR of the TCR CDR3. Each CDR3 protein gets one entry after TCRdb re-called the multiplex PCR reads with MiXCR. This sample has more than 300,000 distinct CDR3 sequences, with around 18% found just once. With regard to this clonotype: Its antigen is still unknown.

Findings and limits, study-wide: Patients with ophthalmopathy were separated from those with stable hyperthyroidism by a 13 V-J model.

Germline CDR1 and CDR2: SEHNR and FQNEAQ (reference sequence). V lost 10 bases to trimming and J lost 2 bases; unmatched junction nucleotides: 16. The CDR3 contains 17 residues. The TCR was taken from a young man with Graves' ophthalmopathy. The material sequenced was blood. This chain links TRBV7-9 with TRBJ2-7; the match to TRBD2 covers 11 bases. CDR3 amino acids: CANSRDSSGGPAYEQYF. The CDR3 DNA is TGTGCCAACAGTCGGGACTCTAGCGGGGGGCCAGCCTACGAGCAGTACTTC.